This T cell receptor beta chain was recorded in a study of tumor-infiltrating lymphocytes in primary liver carcinoma. Study summary: Samples yielded about 3.65 to 7.13 million productive TCRbeta reads, similar across tissue types.

About this clonotype itself: No antigen is known for it.

Making TCR beta cDNA involved approximately 0.5 ug total RNA and a constant-region primer. Three nested multiplex PCR rounds, a slightly modified ARM-PCR, produced the libraries for TCR beta. The first two PCR rounds, roughly 9 cycles each, used TRBV1-TRBV30 forward primers and a C-beta reverse primer. TCRdb reprocessed the multiplex PCR reads with MiXCR, giving one entry per CDR3 protein. The table lists about 200,000 distinct CDR3 sequences, 85% of them singletons. Study outcomes and limitations: It was in tumors, not blood, that the top-250-clone fraction was significantly higher (p = 0.039).

This CDR3 comprises 16 residues. V lost 7 bases and J lost 0; bases outside the gene matches: 10. Co-extraction of both nucleic acids (RNA and DNA) used about 18-31 mg of unsorted bulk tissue. Sequencing input: tumor tissue from primary liver carcinoma. The sequence was collected from a man aged 35 to 55 with primary liver carcinoma and hepatitis B virus infection. The chain is built from TRBV12-3 or TRBV12-4 and TRBJ2-3; 7 bases agree with TRBD2. The CDR3: CASNRRSSGSTDTQYF. CDR3 DNA sequence: TGTGCCAGCAACCGTCGGAGTAGCGGGAGCACAGATACGCAGTATTTT.